The 19 T cell receptor beta chains given below trace back to one sample, sequenced in a study of cytomegalovirus exposure and HLA in healthy donors. With 60 Vbeta and 13 Jbeta primers, the PCR was carried out. TCRdb's table, derived via immunoSEQ multiplex PCR, lists solely in-frame clones and lacks some. Of 120,000 to 150,000 clones in the sample, around 82% were seen once. The sequenced sample was PBMCs. Every receptor here comes from a woman aged 40 to 50 in good health and CMV-seropositive.

This clone was detected once. V and J are TRBV28 and TRBJ2-5; TRBD2 agrees at 12 bases. With the DNA end fitting TRBJ2-7 better, the J assignment may be wrong. There are 15 residues in the CDR3. The germline gives CDR1 MDHEN, CDR2 SYDVKM. In DNA form, the CDR3 reads TGTGCCAGCACCGGAGGACTAGCGGGAATCTACGAGCAGTACTTC. Encoded protein: CASTGGLAGIYEQYF.

The CDR3 sequence is CASSLVSGPTDTQYF. CDR3 coding DNA: TGTGCCAGCAGCTTAGTTTCAGGCCCCACAGATACGCAGTATTTT. The rearrangement uses TRBV7-2 and TRBJ2-3, with D uncertain. The V end lost 1 base, the J end lost 2 bases, and 10 bases lay between the germline ends. This CDR3 is 15 amino acids long. Germline lookup yields CDR1 SGHTA and CDR2 FQGNSA.

V gene TRBV18 combines with J gene TRBJ2-5; D is unresolved. V was trimmed by 1 base and J by 3 bases, leaving 6 bases between them. Germline V CDR1 and CDR2: KGHSH, LQKENI. This CDR3 has 13 amino acids. For the CDR3, the DNA is TGTGCCAGCTCACCACTACCGGAAGAGACCCAGTACTTC. Protein product: CASSPLPEETQYF. Supplemented by reference TRBV18 and TRBJ2-5, the full variable domain reads NAGVMQNPRHLVRRRGQEARLRCSPMKGHSHVYWYRQLPEEGLKFMVYLQKENIIDESGMPKERFSAEFPKEGPSILRIQQVVRGDSAAYFCASSPLPEETQYFGPGTRLLVL.

The chain uses TRBV7-2 and TRBJ2-3; D might be TRBD2 (6 bases). Germline loops: CDR1 SGHTA, CDR2 FQGNSA. There are 15 residues in the CDR3. V was shortened by 3 bases and J by 1 base, with 11 bases between the two germline ends. The CDR3 DNA reads TGTGCCAGCAGCTTCGCCGTAGCGGGCACAGATACGCAGTATTTT. It translates to CASSFAVAGTDTQYF.

CDR3 protein: CASSGTGIPEQYF. The CDR3 DNA reads as TGTGCCAGCAGCGGGACAGGGATTCCCGAGCAGTACTTC. The rearrangement uses TRBV2 and TRBJ2-7; 9 bases agree with TRBD1. V lost 6 bases and J lost 6; bases outside the gene matches: 6. The germline V gene encodes CDR1 SNHLY and CDR2 FYNNEI. The CDR3 spans 13 residues.

This clone was detected only a few times. V gene TRBV5-1 combines with J gene TRBJ2-2; no definite D call. This CDR3 comprises 14 residues. Trimming took off 6 bases at V and 4 bases at J, with 13 bases between the two ends. Germline values: CDR1 SGHRS, CDR2 YFSETQ. The DNA for the CDR3 is TGCGCCAGCACCAACCCGGGTTCCACCGGGGAGCTGTTTTTT. Residues: CASTNPGSTGELFF. Complete variable domain (other parts from reference TRBV5-1 and TRBJ2-2): KAGVTQTPRYLIKTRGQQVTLSCSPISGHRSVSWYQQTPGQGLQFLFEYFSETQRNKGNFPGRFSGRQFSNSRSEMNVSTLELGDSALYLCASTNPGSTGELFFGEGSRLTVL.

J is TRBJ2-7 and V is TRBV5-4; maybe TRBD2 (6 bases). This CDR3 spans 13 amino acids. V dropped 1 base and J dropped 4 bases, with 9 bases sitting between them. Germline V lookup: CDR1 SGHNT, CDR2 YYREEE (reference sequence). The CDR3 region has the DNA TGTGCCAGCAGCTTGCAAGGGACTTACGAGCAGTACTTC. It yields the protein CASSLQGTYEQYF.

A note on this clone: One junction end does not reproduce the germline sequence, and a read error may be involved. The rearrangement joins TRBV7-7 to TRBJ2-5, with 10 bases identical to TRBD1. The CDR3 covers 15 residues. In germline, CDR1 is SSHAT, CDR2 FNYEAQ (reference sequence). The CDR3 sequence is CASSSGQGSGETQYF. CDR3 DNA sequence: TGTGCTAGCAGTTCGGGACAGGGGAGCGGAGAGACCCAGTACTTC.

The genes are TRBV7-9 and TRBJ2-2, with 8 bases that match TRBD2. V gave up 2 bases and J gave up 6 bases; unmatched junction bases: 8. CDR3 length: 16 amino acids. Looked up from germline, CDR1 is SEHNR and CDR2 is FQNEAQ (reference sequence). The CDR3 bases are TGTGCCAGCAGCTTATGGAGCGGGAGTGTGTCCGGGGAGCTGTTTTTT. It yields the protein CASSLWSGSVSGELFF.

This chain joins TRBV29-1 and TRBJ2-5; TRBD1 agrees at 8 bases. The V gene's germline CDR1 is SQVTM and CDR2 ANQGSEA. The CDR3 is made up of 12 amino acids. Losses at the gene ends were 7 bases for V and 5 bases for J; bases not matched to a gene: 6. CDR3 in DNA: TGCAGCGGAAACAGGGGGGACGAGACCCAGTACTTC. Translation: CSGNRGDETQYF. The variable domain in full, with the rest retrieved from reference TRBV29-1 and TRBJ2-5, is SAVISQKPSRDICQRGTSLTIQCQVDSQVTMMFWYRQQPGQSLTLIATANQGSEATYESGFVIDKFPISRPNLTFSTLTVSNMSPEDSSIYLCSGNRGDETQYFGPGTRLLVL.

This clone has a handful of counts. The J gene is TRBJ2-7, the V gene TRBV9; 11 nucleotides line up with TRBD2. Germline CDR1 SGDLS, CDR2 YYNGEE. V lost 4 bases and J lost 1; bases outside the gene matches: 4. CDR3 length equals 15 residues. The DNA for the CDR3 is TGTGCCAGCAGCCCGGGACTAGCGGAATCCTACGAGCAGTACTTC. Its translation: CASSPGLAESYEQYF.

The V call is TRBV5-4, the J call TRBJ1-1; D gene unclear. The CDR3 spans 14 residues. Trimming stripped 4 bases from V and 4 bases from J, with 14 bases between. Germline-derived CDR1 and CDR2 are SGHNT and YYREEE (reference sequence). In DNA, the CDR3 is TGTGCCAGCAGCCCTGTTTATAATGTCACTGAAGCTTTCTTT. Protein product: CASSPVYNVTEAFF.

The rearrangement joins TRBV19 to TRBJ1-2; 9 bases are a match to TRBD1. The CDR3 sequence is 13 residues long. CDR1 is LNHDA and CDR2 is SQIVND in the germline V gene (reference sequence). The ends lost 5 bases at V and 6 bases at J; junction bases unmatched: 4. The CDR3 DNA reads TGTGCCAGTAGTGCAGACAGGGGGGATGGCTACACCTTC. Amino acids: CASSADRGDGYTF.

The chain is built from TRBV6-1 and TRBJ2-7; 10 nucleotides match TRBD2. J was trimmed by 2 bases and V by 4 bases; bases with no gene match: 5. From germline, CDR1 is MNHNS and CDR2 SASEGT. The CDR3 has 15 residues. CDR3 nucleotides: TGTGCCAGCAGTGTCACCCTAGCGGGAGCCTACGAGCAGTACTTC. Translation: CASSVTLAGAYEQYF.

CDR3 DNA: TGTGCCAGCAGGGCTCCGGGACAGGGGGGCACCGGGGAGCTGTTTTTT. It is translated as CASRAPGQGGTGELFF. V usage is TRBV2 and J usage is TRBJ2-2; TRBD1 matches at 11 bases. The CDR3 consists of 16 residues. The germline V gene encodes CDR1 SNHLY and CDR2 FYNNEI. Trimming removed 6 bases from V and 4 bases from J; junction bases left unmatched: 7.

This chain uses TRBV6-5 with TRBJ2-7; 7 bases are a match to TRBD2. Unmatched junction bases numbered 10, after V lost 6 bases and J lost 5 bases. Germline V lookup: CDR1 MNHEY, CDR2 SVGAGI. This CDR3 region has 14 residues. CDR3 bases: TGTGCCAGCAGCCAGACGGGAGGACAAAACGAGCAGTACTTC. Encoded protein: CASSQTGGQNEQYF.

CDR3 sequence reads: CASSFWTASYGYTF. CDR3 nucleotides: TGTGCCAGCAGCTTTTGGACAGCCTCCTATGGCTACACCTTC. J is TRBJ1-2 and V is TRBV5-6, with a possible D match to TRBD1 (6 bases). V was trimmed by 2 bases and J by 4 bases, leaving 12 bases between them. The CDR3 covers 14 residues. Germline CDR1 is SGHDT and CDR2 is YYEEEE.

Of note for this clone: Germline and junction disagree at one end, which may indicate a read error. V and J are TRBV7-9 and TRBJ2-3, with 9 nucleotides matching TRBD2. This CDR3 contains 15 residues. Germline V CDR1 and CDR2: SEHNR, FQNEAQ (reference sequence). CDR3 sequence reads: CSSSLGTSFTDTQYF. DNA of the CDR3: TGTTCCAGCAGCTTGGGGACTAGCTTCACAGATACGCAGTATTTT.

The rearrangement links TRBV27 to TRBJ1-1; TRBD1 matches 7 bases. CDR3 size: 16 residues. Germline CDR1 reads MNHEY; CDR2 reads SMNVEV (reference sequence). With 6 bases clipped from V and 0 bases from J, the junction kept 10 bases outside the gene matches. The CDR3 protein is CASSLSTGSMNTEAFF. The CDR3 nucleotides read TGTGCCAGCAGCCTCTCGACAGGGTCCATGAACACTGAAGCTTTCTTT.